The 2 T cell receptor beta chains below come from one sample, sequenced in a study of shared T cell receptors in the human thymus (dated by TCRdb to the early 2020s). The method was the immunoSEQ multiplex PCR assay. The table comes from immuneACCESS by way of TCRdb, which keeps in-frame sequences with V and J called. Part of the clones is missing from these tables; in studies checked, under half for an unresolved V gene and the rest for unknown reasons. This sample holds 500,000 to 850,000 clones; 70% to 90% were observed only once. The ten top clones hold 0.0094% of the sample. This sample also appeared in a second study, on human thymus T cells.

Sequenced input: thymocytes. The receptors stem from a boy under two years old with a congenital heart defect. Donor details come from another sample of the same person, matched by shared clones.

The chain recombines TRBV5-8 with TRBJ2-1; 9 bases align to TRBD1. The CDR3 runs 17 residues. Looked up from germline, CDR1 is SGHTS and CDR2 is YDEGEE. J was trimmed by 3 bases and V by 3 bases; bases with no gene match: 10. CDR3 sequence reads: CASSSHLPGQGYNEQFF. CDR3 DNA: TGTGCCAGCAGCTCACACCTCCCGGGACAGGGCTACAATGAGCAGTTCTTC.

This chain uses TRBV7-3 with TRBJ2-7, with 9 positions matching TRBD1. Germline assignment: CDR1 SGHTA and CDR2 FQGTGA. The ends lost 5 bases at V and 5 bases at J; junction bases unmatched: 13. The CDR3 covers 16 residues. CDR3 sequence (DNA): TGTGCCAGCAGCCAACTCGCCGGGACAGGGAGGAACGAGCAGTACTTC. This gives the protein CASSQLAGTGRNEQYF.